These 27 T cell receptor beta chains came from one sample sequenced in a study of cytomegalovirus exposure and HLA in healthy donors. In the PCR, 60 Vbeta and 13 Jbeta primers were used. The method was immunoSEQ multiplex PCR; TCRdb's version includes in-frame clones alone and lacks a portion of them. The data show about 200,000 clones, approximately 79% seen once. Material for sequencing was PBMCs. Receptors were obtained from a girl aged 5 to 17 in good health and CMV-seropositive.

V gene TRBV2 combines with J gene TRBJ1-1; D is undetermined. V was clipped by 4 bases and J by 0 bases, with 6 bases between them. The CDR3 runs to 13 residues. The germline V gene has CDR1 SNHLY and CDR2 FYNNEI. The CDR3 is CASSGLLNTEAFF. As DNA, the CDR3 is TGTGCCAGCAGTGGACTGCTGAACACTGAAGCTTTCTTT.

This chain links TRBV13 with TRBJ2-3, with 8 positions matching TRBD2. V shed 2 bases, J shed 2 bases, and the junction held 18 bases outside the gene matches. Germline V CDR1 and CDR2: PRHDT, FYEKMQ (reference sequence). CDR3 length: 20 residues. The CDR3 bases are TGTGCCAGCAGCTTATCTTACCAGATCCGGGGGGGCCCTCCCACAGATACGCAGTATTTT. Amino acid sequence: CASSLSYQIRGGPPTDTQYF.

V usage is TRBV30 and J usage is TRBJ2-6; D may be TRBD1 (6 bases). V gave up 0 bases and J gave up 2 bases, with 17 bases separating them. The CDR3 consists of 18 residues. In germline, CDR1 is GTSNPN, CDR2 SVGIG (reference sequence). As DNA, the CDR3 is TGTGCCTGGAGTGTACTGAGGACAGCCGTGACTGGGGCCAACGTCCTGACTTTC. Encoded protein: CAWSVLRTAVTGANVLTF.

This rearrangement joins TRBV2 to TRBJ1-6; tentative D call: TRBD1 (6 bases). The CDR3 has 13 amino acids. Germline CDR1 reads SNHLY; CDR2 reads FYNNEI. The germline V and J ends were trimmed by 10 bases and 10 bases, with 17 bases remaining between them. For the CDR3, the DNA is TGTGCCACTGTGCAGGGGTTAGGGTCACCCCTCCACTTT. Protein: CATVQGLGSPLHF. Together with reference TRBV2 and TRBJ1-6, the CDR3 gives the full variable domain: EPEVTQTPSHQVTQMGQEVILRCVPISNHLYFYWYRQILGQKVEFLVSFYNNEISEKSEIFDDQFSVERPDGSNFTLKIRSTKLEDSAMYFCATVQGLGSPLHFGNGTRLTVT.

This sequence joins TRBV19 and TRBJ2-5, with 8 bases lining up with TRBD2. The CDR3 is 14 residues long. The germline V gene encodes CDR1 LNHDA and CDR2 SQIVND (reference sequence). V was pared by 1 base and J by 3 bases, with 1 base of the junction left unmatched. As DNA, the CDR3 is TGTGCCAGTAGTATAGCGGGGGGGGAAGAGACCCAGTACTTC. Amino acids: CASSIAGGEETQYF. The variable domain in full, with the rest retrieved from reference TRBV19 and TRBJ2-5, is DGGITQSPKYLFRKEGQNVTLSCEQNLNHDAMYWYRQDPGQGLRLIYYSQIVNDFQKGDIAEGYSVSREKKESFPLTVTSAQKNPTAFYLCASSIAGGEETQYFGPGTRLLVL.

The chain is built from TRBV6-1 and TRBJ2-1, with 11 bases lining up with TRBD2. CDR3 length: 15 residues. J gave up 6 bases and V 6 bases, and 7 bases lay outside the gene matches. CDR1 is MNHNS and CDR2 is SASEGT in the germline V gene. Here the CDR3 reads CASSPSGGTSNEQFF. For the CDR3, the DNA is TGTGCCAGCAGCCCTAGCGGGGGGACCTCCAATGAGCAGTTCTTC.

This rearrangement joins TRBV6-1 to TRBJ2-7, with 8 bases lining up with TRBD2. The J segment lost 4 bases and the V segment lost 6 bases, leaving 11 bases of the junction unmatched. The CDR3 has 15 amino acids. Looked up from germline, CDR1 is MNHNS and CDR2 is SASEGT. The CDR3 reads CASRRGVTAEYEQYF. The DNA of the CDR3 is TGTGCCAGCAGGCGGGGGGTGACAGCGGAATACGAGCAGTACTTC.

This clone was seen only a few times. The chain couples TRBV29-1 to TRBJ1-1, with a possible D match to TRBD1 (6 bases). The CDR3 runs 13 residues. Looked up from germline, CDR1 is SQVTM and CDR2 is ANQGSEA. Trimming shortened V by 6 bases and J by 1 base, and 12 bases separated the two germline ends. The CDR3 nucleotides read TGCAGCGTCCAGGGGCTATGGAACACTGAAGCTTTCTTT. This codes for CSVQGLWNTEAFF.

The chain carries TRBV7-9 and TRBJ1-2, with 10 bases aligning to TRBD1. The CDR3 covers 15 residues. Germline-derived CDR1 and CDR2 are SEHNR and FQNEAQ (reference sequence). J was trimmed by 3 bases and V by 5 bases; bases with no gene match: 6. The CDR3 DNA reads as TGTGCCAGCAGCCAATTTGGGACAGGGGACTATGGCTACACCTTC. Its protein product is CASSQFGTGDYGYTF.

The chain couples TRBV5-1 to TRBJ1-2; 9 bases fit TRBD1. The CDR3 runs 15 residues. CDR1 and CDR2 (germline): SGHRS, YFSETQ. J was trimmed by 8 bases and V by 4 bases; bases with no gene match: 12. DNA for the CDR3: TGCGCCAGCAGCCTAAGCGCTGGACAGGGGTTGGGCTACACCTTC. Its translation is CASSLSAGQGLGYTF.

V is TRBV4-3 and J is TRBJ2-1, with 9 bases fitting TRBD2. Germline V gene lookup returns CDR1 LGHNA and CDR2 YSLEER. Losses at the gene ends were 0 bases for V and 7 bases for J; bases not matched to a gene: 7. This CDR3 is 16 amino acids long. The CDR3 loop reads CASSQDSSGGWNEQFF. CDR3 DNA: TGCGCCAGCAGCCAAGATAGCAGCGGGGGGTGGAATGAGCAGTTCTTC.

This sequence joins TRBV9 and TRBJ2-1, with 13 bases that match TRBD2. V lost 3 bases, J lost 4 bases, and 4 bases stayed unmatched. CDR3 length: 16 residues. CDR1 is SGDLS, CDR2 YYNGEE, per germline. The CDR3: CASSARTSGGYNEQFF. The CDR3 nucleotides read TGTGCCAGCAGCGCAAGGACTAGCGGGGGATACAATGAGCAGTTCTTC.

This sequence joins TRBV5-1 and TRBJ1-3, with D tentatively TRBD1 (5 bases). This CDR3 has 16 residues. CDR1 is SGHRS, CDR2 YFSETQ, per germline. V lost 1 base to trimming and J lost 0 bases, with 11 bases between them. CDR3 sequence: CASSLSQASSGNTIYF. CDR3 DNA sequence: TGCGCCAGCAGCTTGTCACAGGCGAGCTCTGGAAACACCATATATTTT. Full variable domain (remainder filled in from reference TRBV5-1 and TRBJ1-3): KAGVTQTPRYLIKTRGQQVTLSCSPISGHRSVSWYQQTPGQGLQFLFEYFSETQRNKGNFPGRFSGRQFSNSRSEMNVSTLELGDSALYLCASSLSQASSGNTIYFGEGSWLTVV.

The chain employs TRBV7-8 and TRBJ1-3, with TRBD1 matching 8 bases. Germline values: CDR1 SGHVS, CDR2 FQNEAQ. V was pared by 2 bases and J by 8 bases, with 5 bases of the junction left unmatched. The CDR3 is made up of 14 amino acids. The CDR3 sequence: CASSLTTGEYTIYF. DNA of the CDR3: TGTGCCAGCAGCTTAACGACAGGGGAGTACACCATATATTTT.

V usage is TRBV29-1 and J usage is TRBJ2-7, with 7 nucleotides matching TRBD1. The CDR3 has 11 amino acids. Trimming took 2 bases from V and 6 from J; bases not matched to a gene: 1. Germline CDR1 reads SQVTM; CDR2 reads ANQGSEA. The CDR3 region has the DNA TGCAGCGTTGAAAAGGGGGCCGAGCAGTACTTC. Encoded protein: CSVEKGAEQYF.

The J gene is TRBJ2-3, the V gene TRBV9; D is undetermined. Per the germline V gene, CDR1 is SGDLS and CDR2 is YYNGEE. The V gene lost 2 bases and the J gene lost 3 bases, with 7 bases spanning the gap. The CDR3 has 13 amino acids. This chain's CDR3 is CASSVDWTDTQYF. In DNA form, the CDR3 reads TGTGCCAGCAGCGTCGACTGGACAGATACGCAGTATTTT.

The chain couples TRBV10-1 to TRBJ1-5, with 7 bases aligning to TRBD1. J lost 7 bases, V lost 2 bases, and 5 bases had no gene match. The CDR3 has 14 residues. Germline V gene lookup returns CDR1 WNHNN and CDR2 SYGVQD (reference sequence). The CDR3 coding sequence is TGCGCCAGCAGTGAGGGGACAGTCGGGCAGCCCCAGCATTTT. Protein sequence: CASSEGTVGQPQHF.

This sequence joins TRBV19 and TRBJ1-2; 8 bases align to TRBD1. Germline lookup yields CDR1 LNHDA and CDR2 SQIVND (reference sequence). The CDR3 length is 16 residues. The V segment lost 3 bases and the J segment 3 bases; nucleotides outside the gene matches: 9. The CDR3 is CASSIIRGLGDYGYTF. CDR3 in DNA: TGTGCCAGTAGTATTATCAGGGGGCTCGGTGACTATGGCTACACCTTC.

V gene TRBV19 combines with J gene TRBJ2-1; D possibly corresponds to TRBD2 (5 bases). CDR1 and CDR2 from the germline V gene are LNHDA and SQIVND (reference sequence). This CDR3 is 13 amino acids long. V dropped 7 bases and J dropped 0 bases, with 7 bases sitting between them. The CDR3 nucleotides read TGTGCCAGTATCGGGGTCTCCTACAATGAGCAGTTCTTC. Encoded protein: CASIGVSYNEQFF.

This sequence joins TRBV6-5 and TRBJ1-3; D perhaps matches TRBD1 (5 bases). The germline CDR1 and CDR2 sequences are MNHEY and SVGAGI. The CDR3 is made up of 16 amino acids. The ends were cut back, 3 bases at V and 4 bases at J, with 16 bases in the middle. The CDR3 protein is CASSYSSGGSGNTIYF. The CDR3 DNA sequence: TGTGCCAGCAGTTATTCCTCCGGGGGAAGCGGAAACACCATATATTTT.

CDR3 residues: CATSGGPNEQFF. The CDR3 coding sequence is TGCGCCACAAGCGGGGGGCCCAATGAGCAGTTCTTC. The rearrangement uses TRBV4-1 and TRBJ2-1; 9 positions match TRBD2. This CDR3 comprises 12 residues. With 10 bases clipped from V and 6 bases from J, the junction kept 4 bases outside the gene matches. Germline loops: CDR1 MGHRA, CDR2 YSYEKL.

This chain joins TRBV7-2 and TRBJ2-1, with 7 nucleotides matching TRBD1. This CDR3 has 13 amino acids. Unmatched junction bases numbered 3, after V lost 1 base and J lost 9 bases. The V gene's germline CDR1 is SGHTA and CDR2 FQGNSA. The CDR3 sequence is CASSLEGGGEQFF. CDR3 bases: TGTGCCAGCAGCTTAGAAGGGGGCGGTGAGCAGTTCTTC.

The chain combines TRBV7-9 with TRBJ2-5; D might be TRBD2 (6 bases). V was cut by 5 bases and J by 1 base, with 11 bases left in between. This CDR3 has 14 residues. The germline V gene encodes CDR1 SEHNR and CDR2 FQNEAQ (reference sequence). Written as DNA, the CDR3 is TGTGCCAGCAGCAAGGGACTGACCCAAGAGACCCAGTACTTC. This gives the protein CASSKGLTQETQYF.

This clone was seen only a few times. The CDR3: CASSQGLQGETQYF. The CDR3 bases are TGCGCCAGCAGCCAAGGCTTACAGGGGGAGACCCAGTACTTC. The rearrangement uses TRBV4-1 and TRBJ2-5; 7 nucleotides line up with TRBD1. V lost 1 base to trimming and J lost 5 bases; unmatched junction nucleotides: 4. Germline V CDR1 and CDR2: MGHRA, YSYEKL. CDR3 length: 14 amino acids.

The gene calls are TRBV18 and TRBJ2-3, with 10 bases identical to TRBD2. The CDR3 covers 14 residues. V lost 6 bases to trimming and J lost 6 bases; unmatched junction nucleotides: 6. CDR1 KGHSH and CDR2 LQKENI come from the germline V gene. This chain's CDR3 is CASSPQGLADTQYF. DNA of the CDR3: TGTGCCAGCTCCCCCCAGGGACTAGCGGATACGCAGTATTTT.

In its sample, this clone was seen a few times. The chain links TRBV25-1 to TRBJ1-1; 10 nucleotides agree with TRBD1. The CDR3 contains 15 residues. Looked up from germline, CDR1 is MGHDK and CDR2 is SYGVNS. The junction had 7 bases not matched to a gene; V was cut back by 9 bases and J by 0 bases. The CDR3 DNA is TGTGCCAGTACCTCGACAGGGGGCTTGAACACTGAAGCTTTCTTT. Protein sequence: CASTSTGGLNTEAFF.

A few counts support this clone. This chain uses TRBV19 with TRBJ1-6; tentatively, D is TRBD1 (6 bases). CDR3 size: 16 residues. V shed 4 bases and J shed 7 bases, with 17 bases lying between them. Germline V gives CDR1 LNHDA, CDR2 SQIVND (reference sequence). The CDR3 coding sequence is TGTGCCAGTAGTACCCGACAGGAATACCAGAATTCACCCCTCCACTTT. Its protein product is CASSTRQEYQNSPLHF.